This T cell receptor (beta chain) was profiled in a study of long-term antiretroviral therapy in people with HIV. Study results and caveats: Across all time points, the repertoire was dominated by clones that expanded before ART. Information pertaining to ART adherence, viral resistance or therapeutic modifications was not obtained.

CDR3 length: 14 amino acids. Germline lookup yields CDR1 MNHNS and CDR2 SASEGT. Trimming removed 4 bases from V and 4 bases from J; junction bases left unmatched: 2. Donors needed at least one pre-ART PBMC sample plus at least two post-ART samples. The libraries were made with immunoSEQ v3.0 at survey level. Sequencing aimed at about 35,000-55,000 T-cell genomes per sample. The repertoire was sequenced with immunoSEQ multiplex PCR; TCRdb's copy has only in-frame clones and lacks some. The sample yields 20,000 to 25,000 clones, under 90% seen once. This clone was recorded once. Its antigen remains unidentified.

This clonotype was sampled from a man aged 35-49 years with HIV. Material: unsorted PBMCs, obtained 2.4 to 2.5 years after starting antiretroviral therapy. The chain couples TRBV6-1 to TRBJ1-3; 9 bases fit TRBD1. CDR3 sequence reads: CASSVGTGGNTIYF. Here the CDR3 DNA reads TGTGCCAGCAGTGTCGGGACAGGGGGAAACACCATATATTTT.